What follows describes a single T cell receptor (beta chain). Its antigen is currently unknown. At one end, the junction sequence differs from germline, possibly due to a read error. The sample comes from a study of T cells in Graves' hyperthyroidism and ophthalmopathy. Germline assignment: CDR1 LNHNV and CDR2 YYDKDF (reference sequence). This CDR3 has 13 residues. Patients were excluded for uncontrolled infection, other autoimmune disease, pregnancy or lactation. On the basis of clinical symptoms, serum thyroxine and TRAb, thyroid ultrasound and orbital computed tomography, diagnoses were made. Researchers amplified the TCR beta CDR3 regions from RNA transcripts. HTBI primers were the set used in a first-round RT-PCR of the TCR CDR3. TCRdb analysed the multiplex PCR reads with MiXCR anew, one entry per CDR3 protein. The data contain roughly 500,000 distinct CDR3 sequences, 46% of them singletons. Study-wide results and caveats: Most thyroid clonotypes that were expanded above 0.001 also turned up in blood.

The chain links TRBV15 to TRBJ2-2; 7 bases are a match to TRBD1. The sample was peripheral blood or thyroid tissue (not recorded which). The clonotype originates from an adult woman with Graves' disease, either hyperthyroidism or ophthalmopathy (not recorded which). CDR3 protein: CATSRVTGNEQFF. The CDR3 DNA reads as TGTGCCACCAGCAGAGTGACAGGGAATGAGCAGTTTTTT.